This is a list of T cell receptor beta chains from one sample in a study of monozygotic twins with inflammatory bowel disease. TCRdb reprocessed the 5' RACE reads; each CDR3 protein has one entry and no DNA is given. The sample has about 160,000 distinct CDR3 sequences. The sequenced sample consisted of blood. Every receptor here comes from a human donor with ulcerative colitis or Crohn's disease, or a healthy co-twin of an affected twin (not recorded which). Each CDR3 is given with its conserved first and last residue.

J: TRBJ1-1; V: TRBV10-2; CDR3: CASSGQGHQNTEAFF
J: TRBJ2-7; V: TRBV3-1; CDR3: CASSQEGAALYEQYF
J: TRBJ1-2; V: TRBV12-3/TRBV12-4; CDR3: CASSFYLYGYTF
J: TRBJ1-1; V: TRBV30; CDR3: CAWGTVNTEAFF
J: TRBJ1-1; V: TRBV20-1; CDR3: CRPSPFKWDVTEAFF
J: TRBJ2-7; V: TRBV11-2; CDR3: CASSLDGWGYEQYF
J: TRBJ1-2; V: TRBV7-9; CDR3: CASSSTYGDYGYTF
J: TRBJ2-7; V: TRBV11-2; CDR3: CASSLERLVGEQYF
J: TRBJ2-3; V: TRBV12-3/TRBV12-4; CDR3: CASSQDAAGDTQYF
J: TRBJ1-1; V: TRBV6-2/TRBV6-3; CDR3: CASHGTVNYEAFF
J: TRBJ2-3; V: TRBV7-2; CDR3: CASSLPLAGGTDTQYF
J: TRBJ2-5; V: TRBV7-6; CDR3: CASSLAKVSGAETQYF
J: TRBJ1-1; V: TRBV5-1; CDR3: CASSTDTALNTEAFF
J: TRBJ2-1; V: TRBV9; CDR3: CASSVKGTETYNEQFF
J: TRBJ1-1; V: TRBV27; CDR3: CASSLGLLNTEAFF
J: TRBJ2-1; V: TRBV7-9; CDR3: CASRLGFEQFF
J: TRBJ2-2; V: TRBV27; CDR3: CASSRLGGVNTGELFF
J: TRBJ2-2; V: TRBV10-3; CDR3: CAIKATSAGELFF
J: TRBJ2-7; V: TRBV7-8; CDR3: CASSNTRLTSPYEQYF
J: TRBJ1-3; V: TRBV5-4; CDR3: CASSSNTGNTIYF
J: TRBJ1-1; V: TRBV4-1; CDR3: CASSQSWTGNTEAFF
J: TRBJ2-7; V: TRBV12-3/TRBV12-4; CDR3: CASSSRQFQYF
J: TRBJ2-1; V: TRBV5-1; CDR3: CASSLRGGYNEQFF
J: TRBJ2-4; V: TRBV5-1; CDR3: CASSLGRGQGRNIQYF
J: TRBJ2-7; V: TRBV7-2; CDR3: CASSRGLFQVEQYF
J: TRBJ2-5; V: TRBV5-1; CDR3: CASRSTGGEETQYF
J: TRBJ2-3; V: TRBV20-1; CDR3: CSASGSTKDTQYF
J: TRBJ2-5; V: TRBV20-1; CDR3: CSARGNDRTGQETQYF
J: TRBJ1-3; V: TRBV7-9; CDR3: CASSQNRGPSGNTIYF
J: TRBJ1-6; V: TRBV2; CDR3: CASFSTGGNSPLHF
J: TRBJ2-3; V: TRBV24-1; CDR3: CATRPDRGGDTQYF
J: TRBJ2-5; V: TRBV3-1; CDR3: CASSQNAGAQETQYF
J: TRBJ2-7; V: TRBV7-8; CDR3: CASSRTGVDSYEQYF
J: TRBJ2-5; V: TRBV20-1; CDR3: CSASSLDRIGETQYF
J: TRBJ1-5; V: TRBV20-1; CDR3: CSAYSSNQPQHF
J: TRBJ2-5; V: TRBV7-9; CDR3: CASSGGVGKETQYF
J: TRBJ2-7; V: TRBV7-8; CDR3: CASSRLSGAAYEQYF
J: TRBJ1-2; V: TRBV7-9; CDR3: CASSLGGVRGYGYTF
J: TRBJ2-1; V: TRBV7-9; CDR3: CASSPPPHIHEQFF
J: TRBJ1-1; V: TRBV5-6; CDR3: CASSPRKVFSVEAFF
J: TRBJ2-2; V: TRBV6-1; CDR3: CASSRTGRNTGELFF
J: TRBJ1-1; V: TRBV12-3/TRBV12-4; CDR3: CASSFNRDRGLTEAFF
J: TRBJ2-3; V: TRBV11-2; CDR3: CASSLLLSGRKPSQYTQYF
J: TRBJ2-7; V: TRBV20-1; CDR3: CSASAGSYEQYF
J: TRBJ2-2; V: TRBV27; CDR3: CASSLYQRWEGGELFF
J: TRBJ2-2; V: TRBV20-1; CDR3: CSVGRTSGTDTGELFF
J: TRBJ2-3; V: TRBV7-3; CDR3: CASSYGRMTTDTQYF
J: TRBJ2-7; V: TRBV7-6; CDR3: CASSSTSGTGHEQYF
J: TRBJ1-5; V: TRBV7-7; CDR3: CASSSVGVASNQPQHF
J: TRBJ1-2; V: TRBV18; CDR3: CASSPSGGNYGYTF
J: TRBJ2-1; V: TRBV24-1; CDR3: CATSDPQGGGSYNEQFF
J: TRBJ2-7; V: TRBV6-6; CDR3: CASRDRGFYEQYF
J: TRBJ2-7; V: TRBV7-2; CDR3: CATRADRGPSSYEQYF
J: TRBJ2-7; V: TRBV19; CDR3: CASSPRAGTYEQYF
J: TRBJ2-1; V: TRBV5-6; CDR3: CASSSPGTGYNEQFF